The 29 T cell receptor beta chains listed next were all sequenced from one sample in a study of T cell responses to AZD1222 COVID-19 vaccine. Measured with immunoSEQ multiplex PCR; TCRdb has only the in-frame clones, and not every one. Here the sample spans about 97,000 clones, around nine tenths being singletons. The sample here was peripheral blood, taken on day 0 of AZD1222 vaccination. The receptors were gathered from an adult in good health.

The chain combines TRBV4-2 with TRBJ2-4, with D possibly matching TRBD2 (7 bases). The CDR3 spans 17 residues. The germline CDR1 and CDR2 sequences are LGHNA and YNFKEQ. The V and J ends lost 0 bases and 0 bases respectively, with 12 bases between them. The CDR3 sequence is CASSQDGGASAKNIQYF. CDR3 sequence (DNA): TGTGCCAGCAGCCAAGATGGGGGGGCCTCAGCCAAAAACATTCAGTACTTC.

The gene calls are TRBV2 and TRBJ1-2; maybe TRBD1 (5 bases). This CDR3 contains 11 residues. Germline CDR1 reads SNHLY; CDR2 reads FYNNEI. V lost 6 bases and J lost 8, with 10 bases in between. CDR3: CASSRAGGYTF. In DNA, the CDR3 is TGTGCCAGCAGCAGGGCCGGCGGCTACACCTTC. The full variable domain, in which reference TRBV2 and TRBJ1-2 provide the parts outside the CDR3, is EPEVTQTPSHQVTQMGQEVILRCVPISNHLYFYWYRQILGQKVEFLVSFYNNEISEKSEIFDDQFSVERPDGSNFTLKIRSTKLEDSAMYFCASSRAGGYTFGSGTRLTVV.

This sequence joins TRBV7-9 and TRBJ2-1, with 9 bases matching TRBD2. J was trimmed by 8 bases and V by 1 base; bases with no gene match: 15. Germline V gene lookup returns CDR1 SEHNR and CDR2 FQNEAQ (reference sequence). The CDR3 consists of 18 residues. The CDR3 nucleotides are TGTGCCAGCAGCTTAGGGATTTTAGCGGGAGTGGGTAGGGATGAGCAGTTCTTC. This translates into CASSLGILAGVGRDEQFF.

This rearrangement joins TRBV4-3 to TRBJ2-7, with D possibly being TRBD2 (6 bases). V dropped 8 bases and J dropped 5 bases, with 22 bases sitting between them. Germline CDR1 LGHNA, CDR2 YSLEER. The CDR3 has 15 amino acids. CDR3 DNA sequence: TGCGCCAGCTCCTCCTCCGGTCGGGGGAGCGACGAGCAGTACTTC. Protein product: CASSSSGRGSDEQYF.

The CDR3 bases are TGTGCCAGCAGCAAAGACAGGGGGAATCAGCCCCAGCATTTT. Amino acid sequence: CASSKDRGNQPQHF. The genes are TRBV6-5 and TRBJ1-5, with 9 bases identical to TRBD1. J lost 4 bases, V lost 6 bases, and 4 bases had no gene match. This CDR3 is 14 amino acids long. Germline loops: CDR1 MNHEY, CDR2 SVGAGI.

This chain joins TRBV5-5 and TRBJ2-7; D remains ambiguous. Germline V gene data show CDR1 as SGHKS and CDR2 as YYEKEE (reference sequence). This CDR3 spans 14 amino acids. Trimming removed 4 bases from V and 4 bases from J, with 15 bases in between. The CDR3 spells CASSPKLGQYEQYF. Here the CDR3 DNA reads TGTGCCAGCAGCCCGAAGCTGGGTCAGTACGAGCAGTACTTC.

The CDR3 sequence: CSAGGVRNTGELFF. The CDR3 DNA reads as TGCAGTGCTGGTGGGGTTCGGAACACCGGGGAGCTGTTTTTT. This chain uses TRBV20-1 with TRBJ2-2, with D unclear. V dropped 5 bases and J dropped 1 base, with 11 bases sitting between them. Per germline, CDR1 DFQATT and CDR2 SNEGSKA (reference sequence). The CDR3 loop spans 14 amino acids.

The genes are TRBV6-5 and TRBJ2-2; 7 positions match TRBD1. The CDR3 has 13 amino acids. Germline V gives CDR1 MNHEY, CDR2 SVGAGI. J was trimmed by 2 bases and V by 8 bases; bases with no gene match: 2. The CDR3 nucleotides read TGTGCCAGCCGACAGGGAAACACCGGGGAGCTGTTTTTT. It is translated as CASRQGNTGELFF.

The chain recombines TRBV27 with TRBJ2-5; a possible D gene is TRBD2 (5 bases). V lost 3 bases and J 4 bases, leaving 9 bases between the germline ends. The CDR3 consists of 13 residues. Germline CDR1 MNHEY, CDR2 SMNVEV (reference sequence). CDR3 loop: CASSFAGGETQYF. The CDR3 DNA reads TGTGCCAGCAGTTTTGCCGGAGGAGAGACCCAGTACTTC.

This chain links TRBV5-5 with TRBJ1-2, with TRBD1 matching over 8 bases. After removal of 3 bases from V and 5 bases from J, the junction contained 9 bases not matched to a gene. Germline loops: CDR1 SGHKS, CDR2 YYEKEE (reference sequence). The CDR3 spans 15 residues. The DNA for the CDR3 is TGTGCCAGCAGCTGGAGCTCACAGGGGGTTTATGGCTACACCTTC. It is translated as CASSWSSQGVYGYTF.

This clone was recorded once. The chain is built from TRBV6-1 and TRBJ1-2; D gene unclear. The length of the CDR3 is 12 residues. Germline V gives CDR1 MNHNS, CDR2 SASEGT. Trimming removed 1 base from V and 7 bases from J, with 7 bases in between. The CDR3 nucleotides are TGTGCCAGCAGTGAAGGCGTGGGTGGCTACACCTTC. It is translated as CASSEGVGGYTF.

The J gene is TRBJ1-1, the V gene TRBV6-2 or TRBV6-3, with TRBD1 matching 8 bases. The V segment lost 5 bases and the J segment 1 base; nucleotides outside the gene matches: 6. Germline lookup yields CDR1 MNHEY and CDR2 SVGEGT. This CDR3 has 15 amino acids. CDR3 region: CASSRPGTGNTEAFF. The CDR3 region has the DNA TGTGCCAGCAGTCGACCCGGGACAGGGAACACTGAAGCTTTCTTT.

The chain links TRBV3-1 (or the pseudogene TRBV3-2) to TRBJ1-2; D is undetermined. Germline CDR1 reads LGHDT; CDR2 reads YNNKEL (reference sequence). The V gene lost 1 base and the J gene lost 4 bases, with 13 bases spanning the gap. CDR3 length: 15 residues. CDR3 coding DNA: TGTGCCAGCAGCCAAGGTTTTAGCCAGACCTATGGCTACACCTTC. Amino acids: CASSQGFSQTYGYTF.

This chain links TRBV19 with TRBJ1-2; D call uncertain. V shed 1 base and J shed 3 bases, with 9 bases lying between them. This CDR3 is 14 amino acids long. The V gene's germline CDR1 is LNHDA and CDR2 SQIVND (reference sequence). Here the CDR3 reads CASSIGLDYYGYTF. CDR3 bases: TGTGCCAGTAGTATAGGTCTGGACTACTATGGCTACACCTTC.

The chain couples TRBV3-1 (or the pseudogene TRBV3-2) to TRBJ2-1, with 8 bases aligning to TRBD2. The CDR3 consists of 16 residues. V shed 1 base, J shed 0 bases, and the junction held 2 bases outside the gene matches. The germline V gene encodes CDR1 LGHDT and CDR2 YNNKEL (reference sequence). For the CDR3, the DNA is TGTGCCAGCAGCCAAGGGACTAGCACCTCCTACAATGAGCAGTTCTTC. Protein sequence: CASSQGTSTSYNEQFF.

V and J are TRBV4-2 and TRBJ1-1; 7 bases agree with TRBD1. V dropped 4 bases and J dropped 5; count of bases not matched to a gene: 10. This CDR3 region has 15 residues. CDR1 and CDR2 from the germline V gene are LGHNA and YNFKEQ. CDR3 sequence reads: CASSRPSKTGTEAFF. The CDR3 DNA follows: TGTGCCAGCAGCCGCCCCTCCAAGACAGGGACTGAAGCTTTCTTT.

V gene TRBV19 combines with J gene TRBJ1-1; no firm D call. V was trimmed by 5 bases and J by 2 bases, leaving 15 bases between them. Germline V lookup: CDR1 LNHDA, CDR2 SQIVND (reference sequence). The CDR3 has 15 amino acids. CDR3 protein: CASSFHVGSNTEAFF. In DNA, the CDR3 is TGTGCCAGTAGTTTTCATGTAGGGTCAAACACTGAAGCTTTCTTT.

The genes are TRBV20-1 and TRBJ2-7; 9 bases map to TRBD1. There are 14 residues in the CDR3. Germline V CDR1 and CDR2: DFQATT, SNEGSKA (reference sequence). The trim removed 3 bases at V and 3 bases at J, leaving 6 bases unmatched. In DNA form, the CDR3 reads TGCAGTGCTAGTAGGACAGGGGCGTACTACGAGCAGTACTTC. Amino acids: CSASRTGAYYEQYF.

The chain recombines TRBV9 with TRBJ2-1; D unresolved. The CDR3 runs 17 residues. Germline V gene sequence: CDR1 SGDLS, CDR2 YYNGEE. The ends were cut back, 4 bases at V and 6 bases at J, with 23 bases in the middle. The CDR3 loop is CASSLTGRVVQPNEQFF. The CDR3, as DNA: TGTGCCAGCAGCCTTACCGGCCGAGTGGTGCAACCCAATGAGCAGTTCTTC.

The V and J genes are TRBV18 and TRBJ2-7; the match to TRBD1 covers 11 bases. Germline trimming cut 4 bases from V and 5 bases from J; bases unmatched to any gene: 7. The length of the CDR3 is 15 residues. Germline CDR1 reads KGHSH; CDR2 reads LQKENI. CDR3 in DNA: TGTGCCAGCTCACGACGGGACAGGGGGTTGCACGAGCAGTACTTC. Its translation: CASSRRDRGLHEQYF.

The rearrangement uses TRBV28 and TRBJ1-2, with TRBD1 identical over 10 bases. J was trimmed by 4 bases and V by 4 bases; bases with no gene match: 6. The CDR3 has 15 residues. Per germline, CDR1 MDHEN and CDR2 SYDVKM. CDR3 DNA sequence: TGTGCCAGCAGTTCGCCGGGACAGGGGATCTATGGCTACACCTTC. Amino acid sequence: CASSSPGQGIYGYTF.

The V call is TRBV2, the J call TRBJ2-3; a weak D match, TRBD1 (6 bases). Germline values: CDR1 SNHLY, CDR2 FYNNEI. V gave up 6 bases and J gave up 3 bases, with 10 bases separating them. CDR3 size: 13 residues. The CDR3 coding sequence is TGTGCCAGCAGGGAACAGGGAACAGATACGCAGTATTTT. This sequence encodes CASREQGTDTQYF.

This clone has only a few counts. J is TRBJ1-1 and V is TRBV28, with D possibly matching TRBD1 (5 bases). There are 16 residues in the CDR3. The germline V gene has CDR1 MDHEN and CDR2 SYDVKM. V was cut by 5 bases and J by 3 bases, with 19 bases left in between. CDR3 loop: CASSPLGGGADTEAFF. The CDR3 nucleotides are TGTGCCAGCAGTCCGTTGGGAGGCGGGGCTGACACTGAAGCTTTCTTT.

The chain recombines TRBV28 with TRBJ2-7, with TRBD1 identical over 8 bases. V dropped 5 bases and J dropped 1; count of bases not matched to a gene: 7. The length of the CDR3 is 15 residues. Germline CDR1 reads MDHEN; CDR2 reads SYDVKM. For the CDR3, the DNA is TGTGCCAGCAGTACCCCAGGGGGCTTATCCTACGAGCAGTACTTC. Amino acids: CASSTPGGLSYEQYF.

This clone was picked up a small number of times. The CDR3, as DNA: TGTGCCAGCAGCTTAGGGACCTGGCCCCAGCATTTT. It codes for CASSLGTWPQHF. This chain links TRBV7-9 with TRBJ1-5; D call uncertain. Germline CDR1 is SEHNR and CDR2 is FQNEAQ (reference sequence). Deletions cut 1 base from V and 9 bases from J, with 7 bases between. This CDR3 contains 12 residues. Full variable domain (outside the CDR3, taken from reference TRBV7-9 and TRBJ1-5): DTGVSQNPRHKITKRGQNVTFRCDPISEHNRLYWYRQTLGQGPEFLTYFQNEAQLEKSRLLSDRFSAERPKGSFSTLEIQRTEQGDSAMYLCASSLGTWPQHFGDGTRLSIL.

The chain recombines TRBV28 with TRBJ1-2; D is unresolved. V was clipped by 7 bases and J by 7 bases, with 13 bases between them. The CDR3 has 12 residues. Germline V gene sequence: CDR1 MDHEN, CDR2 SYDVKM. The CDR3 DNA reads TGTGCCAGCACCGACCGCGGCAGTGGCTACACCTTC. This gives the protein CASTDRGSGYTF.

V gene TRBV11-2 combines with J gene TRBJ2-6; D is unresolved. CDR1 is SGHAT and CDR2 is FQNNGV in the germline V gene. V was clipped by 2 bases and J by 2 bases, with 7 bases between them. The CDR3 extends over 15 amino acids. CDR3 nucleotides: TGTGCCAGCAGCTTAAGGACGGCTGGGGCCAACGTCCTGACTTTC. It specifies CASSLRTAGANVLTF.

J is TRBJ1-6 and V is TRBV15, with D uncertain. Germline CDR1 reads LNHNV; CDR2 reads YYDKDF (reference sequence). The V end lost 0 bases, the J end lost 0 bases, and 9 bases lay between the germline ends. CDR3 length equals 17 residues. CDR3 loop: CATSRDSPSSYNSPLHF. The CDR3 bases are TGTGCCACCAGCAGAGATTCGCCGAGCTCCTATAATTCACCCCTCCACTTT.

This clone was counted a few times. The rearrangement uses TRBV29-1 and TRBJ1-2; D ambiguous. The V and J ends lost 8 bases and 0 bases respectively, with 10 bases between them. This CDR3 is built from 12 residues. CDR1 is SQVTM, CDR2 ANQGSEA, per germline. CDR3 nucleotides: TGCAGCCACCAGGCAGCTAACTATGGCTACACCTTC. It translates to CSHQAANYGYTF.